This T cell receptor beta chain was obtained from a study of regulatory T cells in long-lasting Graves disease (dated by TCRdb to the early 2020s). Regarding the study in general: In the newly diagnosed Graves' disease group, patients had been taking antithyroid drugs for less than 3 months. Persistent Graves' disease patients were compared with newly diagnosed Graves' disease patients by peripheral blood TCR sequencing and RNA sequencing. A total of approximately 35 samples underwent TCR sequencing: roughly 13 from persistent and roughly 20 from newly diagnosed Graves' disease patients. The study was registered as a clinical trial and conducted in China.

From its cysteine to its phenylalanine, the CDR3 spans 15 amino acids. The retained sequence is limited to the CDR3, 45 bases, with the frame set at the first base. After removal of 6 bases from V and 6 bases from J, the junction retains 8 bases not matched to a gene. The germline V gene (reference sequence) supplies CDR1 DFQATT and CDR2 SNEGSKA. This clonotype was counted many times. Its antigen is currently not known. There are no base qualities to consult, and no much larger clone falls within one base. The library was obtained by multiplex PCR. Sequencing instrument: Illumina HiSeq 4000. iRepertoire HTBI primers and Arm-PCR amplification of CDR3 regions were used to construct TCR beta libraries. Before sequencing, the PCR products underwent gel purification. Under the source paper's analysis protocol: Gene usage analysis of CDR3 amino acid clonotypes relied on the 60 or so TRBV and about 13 TRBJ segments identified across samples. COPE and FqMerger were used to merge filtered high-quality paired reads into contigs. BLAST was used to align contigs to IMGT TRBV, TRBD and TRBJ reference genes, with CDR3 defined following IMGT. Highly expanded clones were defined as clonotypes with a frequency above 0.1%. Shannon entropy served as the measure of repertoire diversity, while the Gini coefficient captured V-J evenness. Clonotypes shared by more than one individual were considered public. In-frame beta chains were kept once TCRdb had trimmed the public reads at Q25 with fastp and called clones with MiXCR. Rows with one shared CDR3 protein collapse into an entry with the most common genes and DNA. The V and J calls here are based on TCRdb, not the publication. This sample has approximately 270,000 distinct CDR3 sequences in its table, and roughly 18% of those were observed once. 12% to 15% of the sample is taken by the ten largest.

The sample's time point label, decoded: newly diagnosed GD, antithyroid drugs for less than 3 months. For both TCR sequencing and RNA sequencing, RNA was extracted from PBMCs in TRIzol. Graves' disease was diagnosed according to American Thyroid Association guidelines. The patients came from an endocrinology department in Xi'an, China. From each patient, around 9.3 milliliters of peripheral blood was collected into an EDTA anticoagulant tube. Ficoll Paque Plus density gradient separation was used to isolate PBMCs, and no additional T cell sorting was done. An Agilent 2100 Bioanalyzer and agarose gel were used to check RNA quality, while a NanoDrop 2000 measured RNA concentration. The research as a whole found: More public clonotypes were shared among persistent patients (under 3,000) than among newly diagnosed patients (just under 1,000). The authors noted that the small sample size was a limitation that may lower accuracy. TRBV28, TRBJ1-2 and TRBJ2-5 were preferentially used in persistent disease, while TRBV20-1 and TRBJ2-1 were favored in newly diagnosed disease. Only peripheral blood was studied, because thyroid tissue, the primary lesion, was inaccessible. Sequencing and analysis were limited to the TCR beta chain. Compared with newly diagnosed patients, patients with persistent Graves' disease had lower TCR Shannon entropy and fewer highly expanded clones, which suggests clonal expansion.

These data are also associated with another study on T cells in Graves' hyperthyroidism and ophthalmopathy. As the second study states: Stable Graves' hyperthyroidism was defined as no progression to ophthalmopathy during 18 months of follow-up. The hyperthyroidism patients were between 18 and 65 years old and newly diagnosed, with a disease duration of less than 2 months. Any patient with an uncontrolled infection, another autoimmune disease, pregnancy or lactation was excluded. Diagnoses were based on clinical symptoms, serum thyroxine and TRAb, thyroid ultrasound and orbital computed tomography. The TCR CDR3 was subjected to a first round of RT-PCR using the HTBI primer set and the Qiagen OneStep RT-PCR kit. Most expanded thyroid clonotypes (frequency above 0.001) were also detected in blood, a finding suggesting that blood repertoires may reflect thyroid immune responses. In cross-validation, a model built on a 13 V-J signature told ophthalmopathy apart from stable hyperthyroidism with over 85% sensitivity and about 81% specificity, and in testing the same model reached 80%/75%. During validation, the model predicted progression to ophthalmopathy a median of roughly six months ahead of onset, with more than 60% sensitivity and roughly 75% specificity. To identify TCR V-J signatures that set the groups apart, the researchers used a discovery cohort of 100 patients, made up of 40 to 45 with Graves' ophthalmopathy and 57 with stable Graves' hyperthyroidism. Prospective prediction of ophthalmopathy was tested in an independent validation cohort consisting of 18 hyperthyroidism patients and 15 to 17 patients who later progressed to ophthalmopathy. The roughly 94 discovery patients were randomly divided into training and test sets at a 7:3 ratio. The study also compared thyroid tissue and blood T-cell repertoires from over 5 Graves' hyperthyroidism patients. After blood sampling, hyperthyroidism patients were treated with methimazole at a starting dose of 30 mg daily, and ophthalmopathy patients were treated with high-dose intravenous methylprednisolone. The libraries were constructed in a second round of multiplex PCR and then size-selected and purified. Libraries were sequenced paired-end with 100 bp reads on an Illumina HiSeq2000. SOAPnuke was used to process the raw data, throwing out any read that contained adapters or uncalled bases, had a mean Phred below 15, or lacked an exact constant-primer or identifier match. High-quality paired reads were merged with COPE v1.2.5, and unique nucleotide sequences were defined as clonotypes. MiTCR v1.1 was used to align clonotypes to the IMGT TRBV, TRBD and TRBJ reference segments. Analysis was restricted to V-J combinations with a frequency above 0.0001, which covered about 99% of repertoires. A TCS score was defined as the ratio between F50 (clonal expansion) and ExV (chaos), using BLOSUM62-based TCRdist between CDR3 peptides within each V-J. Welch's t-statistics and random forest reduced 514 V-J features to 13, which were used in a naive Bayes classifier (R e1071). Sample size was not statistically predetermined, and investigators were not blinded to group allocation. The paper describes TCR Vbeta CDR3 sequencing of some 130 peripheral blood samples, made up of 43 ophthalmopathy patients, some 76 hyperthyroidism patients and roughly 17 progressor patients.

This material consisted of peripheral blood mononuclear cells (PBMCs), taken at new diagnosis, from a patient treated with antithyroid drugs. The TCR was taken from a woman in her twenties or thirties with Graves disease. Donor details come from another sample of the same person, matched by shared clones. The chain joins TRBV20-1 to TRBJ2-2, and TRBD2 matches 12 of the central bases. The DNA is as follows: TGCAGTGCCAGTACTAGCGGGGGGATCGCCGGGGAGCTGTTTTTT. It translates as CSASTSGGIAGELFF.